This T cell receptor beta chain is drawn from a study of shared clonotypes between healthy human individuals (dated by TCRdb to the early 2020s). Background for the entire study: The cohort included a few men and two women between 18 and 49 years of age. Blood TCR repertoires of four to six healthy adults were deeply sequenced to estimate repertoire size and the extent of clonotype sharing between individuals. Libraries were prepared and TCR repertoires were sequenced by different laboratories using diverse techniques, in order to increase sequencing depth and limit assay-specific biases. Between about 0.8 and 9 billion PBMCs per donor were obtained by leukapheresis. For each donor, CD4 naive and CD4 memory were each given three plates, CD8 naive was given two plates, and CD8 memory was given one plate. Results and caveats for the whole study, not just this receptor: Only blood was sampled, and tissue TCR repertoires likely differ from those in blood. Pairwise subsampling led to the expectation that sequencing depth would affect the degree of clonotype sharing among donors. Naive subsets generally had larger estimated clonotype richness than memory subsets did. Incomplete sequencing was indicated by rarefaction of sorted-subset datasets, despite the large sequencing depth. The genetic and exposure-history diversity represented was limited by the small number of donors. Compared with non-shared clonotypes, clonotypes shared by all four sorted-subset donors had higher generation probabilities. About 4.5% of naive CD4, 3.5% of naive CD8, about 2.1% of memory CD4, and about 0.4% of memory CD8 clonotypes were shared across several donors.

Note on this clone: Its antigen remains undetermined. One base away there is no much larger clone; base qualities are not given.

Using the deep immunoSEQ assay, multiplex PCR amplified TCR CDR3 regions from genomic DNA. Extracted genomic DNA from each cell subset was distributed evenly across all wells of several immunoSEQ 96-well plates, and each plate was treated as a replicate. For sorted subsets, roughly 200 ng of genomic DNA, equivalent to around 31,000 T cell genomes, went into each replicate PCR. Purified libraries were quantified with a Qubit 3.0 fluorometer, sized on a Bioanalyzer 2100, and re-quantified with the KAPA Library Quantification kit. Every immunoSEQ 96-well plate was sequenced on a separate single-read 150-cycle Illumina NextSeq 550 flow cell. Processing in the source paper ran as follows. The immunoSEQ output contained only junctional sequences without quality scores, so filtering could not match that applied to full-length reads. To assign V/J genes and CDR3, sequences were annotated using PyIR, a Python wrapper for IgBLAST v1.9, with IMGT germline references. Any read was removed if the V/J assignment was weak (E-value above 1e-6), the CDR3 was missing, or the read contained stop codons, out-of-frame junctions, or ambiguous translated residues. V3J clonotypes were defined by identical inferred V gene, J gene, and CDR3 amino acid sequence. Percentage overlap between repertoires was calculated by dividing the number of shared unique clonotypes by the size of the smaller repertoire. Three approaches were used to assess repertoire richness: RTK rarefaction, the Chao1 estimator, and Recon v2.1 estimates of unobserved clonotypes. OLGA was used to compute generation probabilities for all TCRbeta clonotypes that the gDNA method yielded from four donors. The source is immuneACCESS, and TCRdb retained only in-frame sequences with V and J called. Part of the clones is not carried over; for the studies checked, unresolved V genes explain less than half of this, and the remainder is unexplained. The V and J calls and the clone size are those of that table, but D and trimming were determined from the DNA. The sample contains over 2 million clones, 85% to 95% of them found a single time. Clones ranked in the top ten supply 0.1% to 0.15% of the sample.

The CDR3 sequence holds 16 residues, the cysteine and phenylalanine included. Here the CDR3 DNA is all that survives: 48 bases in frame from base 1. The CDR1 and CDR2 encoded by the germline V gene are MNHNS and SASEGT. Trimming at the junction amounts to 0 bases on V and 7 bases on J, and the germline ends lie 19 bases apart. Donors were healthy HIV-negative adults with no recently reported acute infections or vaccinations. All donors were Caucasian adults living in Nashville, Tennessee, USA. Magnetic negative selection was used to enrich CD4+ T cells, after which naive cells were positively selected on CD45RA and the negative fraction became the memory subset. Blood was obtained by leukapheresis, after which PBMCs were separated by Ficoll-Histopaque density gradient centrifugation and cryopreserved in liquid nitrogen vapor phase. Analytical flow cytometry was used to check the purity and quantity of every magnetically sorted T cell population. From each sorted fraction, genomic DNA was isolated and quantified by UV absorbance on a Nanodrop 2000c.

The sequence derives from a man younger than 30 in good health. The chain was built from TRBV6-1 and TRBJ2-7; the D region is possibly TRBD1 or TRBD2, each matching across 6 bases. What was sequenced was naive CD4+ T cells sorted from blood. Reading the label with the study, this specimen's cell subset or site is: CD45RA+ positively selected. The CDR3 region reads CASSEAGGLVGGEQYF. Here is the DNA: TGTGCCAGCAGTGAAGCAGGGGGGCTGGTTGGAGGGGAGCAGTACTTC.